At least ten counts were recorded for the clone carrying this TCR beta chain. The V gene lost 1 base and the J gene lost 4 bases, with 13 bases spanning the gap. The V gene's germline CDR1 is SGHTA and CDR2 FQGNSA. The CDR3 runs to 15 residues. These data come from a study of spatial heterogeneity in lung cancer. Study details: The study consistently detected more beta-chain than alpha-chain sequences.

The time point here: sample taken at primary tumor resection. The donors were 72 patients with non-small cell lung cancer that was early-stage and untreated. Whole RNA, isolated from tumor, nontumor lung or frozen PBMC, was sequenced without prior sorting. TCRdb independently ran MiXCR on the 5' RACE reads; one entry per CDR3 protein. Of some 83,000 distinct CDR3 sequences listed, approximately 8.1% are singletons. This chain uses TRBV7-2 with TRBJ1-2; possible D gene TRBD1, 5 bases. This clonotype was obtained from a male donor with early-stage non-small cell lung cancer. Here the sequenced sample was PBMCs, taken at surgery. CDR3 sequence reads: CASSLEPSGLYGYTF. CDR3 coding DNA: TGTGCCAGCAGCTTAGAACCGTCAGGGCTCTATGGCTACACCTTC.